Following are 28 T cell receptor beta chains from one sample sequenced in a study of blood T cell repertoires in COVID-19. Some clones are missing from TCRdb's copy, which holds only in-frame ones; the method was immunoSEQ multiplex PCR. Of tens of thousands of clones detected, approximately 88% appear once; the ten largest clones hold 11%. The material sequenced was peripheral blood. These receptors all come from a man of 80 years or more with acute or convalescent COVID-19.

The chain is built from TRBV29-1 and TRBJ1-5; possible D gene TRBD1, 5 bases. CDR1 and CDR2 from the germline V gene are SQVTM and ANQGSEA. Trimming took 3 bases from V and 6 from J, leaving 15 bases between them. The CDR3 length is 14 residues. The CDR3 loop reads CSVDEGGVGQPQHF. The CDR3 nucleotides read TGCAGCGTTGACGAAGGAGGGGTAGGTCAGCCCCAGCATTTT.

V and J are TRBV11-3 and TRBJ2-1; D call uncertain. The germline V and J ends were trimmed by 0 bases and 10 bases, with 7 bases remaining between them. Germline V lookup: CDR1 SGHNT, CDR2 YENEEA. This CDR3 has 12 amino acids. CDR3 DNA: TGTGCCAGCAGCTTAGACCATCAGGAGCAGTTCTTC. Translation: CASSLDHQEQFF.

The chain employs TRBV6-5 and TRBJ1-5, with D hard to call. The CDR3 spans 13 residues. Germline V gene sequence: CDR1 MNHEY, CDR2 SVGAGI. V lost 7 bases, J lost 5 bases, and 12 bases lay in between. The CDR3 sequence is CASTTDTYQPQHF. Written as DNA, the CDR3 is TGTGCCAGCACCACCGACACATATCAGCCCCAGCATTTT.

The chain is built from TRBV6-5 and TRBJ2-2, with D hard to call. V shed 0 bases and J shed 4 bases, with 9 bases lying between them. The V gene's germline CDR1 is MNHEY and CDR2 SVGAGI. The CDR3 spans 15 residues. CDR3 DNA: TGTGCCAGCAGTTACTCTTTCCTAGGCACCGGGGAGCTGTTTTTT. Translating it yields CASSYSFLGTGELFF.

This chain connects TRBV7-9 to TRBJ1-4; D not resolved. The CDR3 sequence is 14 residues long. V shed 4 bases and J shed 8 bases, with 14 bases lying between them. Germline CDR1 SEHNR, CDR2 FQNEAQ (reference sequence). The CDR3 DNA reads TGTGCCAGCAGCTACCAGGCGGGTAGCGAAAAACTGTTTTTT. Translating gives CASSYQAGSEKLFF.

This sequence joins TRBV2 and TRBJ2-1; tentatively, D is TRBD2 (5 bases). Trimming shortened V by 8 bases and J by 12 bases, and 20 bases separated the two germline ends. Germline-derived CDR1 and CDR2 are SNHLY and FYNNEI. The CDR3 extends over 13 amino acids. The CDR3 loop is CASLGSVPGTQFF. DNA of the CDR3: TGTGCCAGCCTCGGAAGTGTCCCGGGAACGCAGTTCTTC.

CDR3 sequence (DNA): TGTGCCACCAGCAGAGATCCCTCGGGCAGGGGGGGAAACACCATATATTTT. Translated, it gives CATSRDPSGRGGNTIYF. This sequence joins TRBV15 and TRBJ1-3; 7 nucleotides match TRBD1. CDR1 and CDR2 from the germline V gene are LNHNV and YYDKDF (reference sequence). The CDR3 contains 17 residues. Trimming at V came to 0 bases and at J to 4 bases, leaving 9 bases not matched to a gene.

The V and J genes are TRBV28 and TRBJ2-5; D might be TRBD1 (6 bases). V was shortened by 6 bases and J by 5 bases, with 10 bases between the two germline ends. Germline CDR1 reads MDHEN; CDR2 reads SYDVKM. The CDR3 spans 12 residues. This CDR3 reads CASRIRGETQYF. As DNA, the CDR3 is TGTGCCAGCAGAATCAGGGGCGAGACCCAGTACTTC. Drawing the rest from reference TRBV28 and TRBJ2-5, the complete variable domain is DVKVTQSSRYLVKRTGEKVFLECVQDMDHENMFWYRQDPGLGLRLIYFSYDVKMKEKGDIPEGYSVSREKKERFSLILESASTNQTSMYLCASRIRGETQYFGPGTRLLVL.

CDR3 in amino acids: CASSIPGTGGLEQYF. As DNA, the CDR3 is TGTGCCAGCAGTATACCCGGGACAGGGGGCCTCGAGCAGTACTTC. The gene calls are TRBV28 and TRBJ2-7, with 12 bases that match TRBD1. V lost 5 bases and J lost 6; bases outside the gene matches: 8. This CDR3 has 15 amino acids. Germline V CDR1 and CDR2: MDHEN, SYDVKM.

The chain carries TRBV5-1 and TRBJ2-7; D unresolved. Germline CDR1 and CDR2: SGHRS and YFSETQ. Deletions cut 4 bases from V and 0 bases from J, with 8 bases between. The length of the CDR3 is 13 residues. This CDR3 reads CASSQSSSYEQYF. The CDR3 DNA reads as TGCGCCAGCAGCCAATCGAGCTCCTACGAGCAGTACTTC.

The chain employs TRBV14 and TRBJ1-2, with 7 bases lining up with TRBD1. The CDR3 is 15 residues long. The V segment lost 4 bases and the J segment 2 bases; nucleotides outside the gene matches: 7. From germline, CDR1 is SGHDN and CDR2 FVKESK. The CDR3 spells CASSLHRGWNYGYTF. The CDR3 nucleotides are TGTGCCAGCAGCCTTCACAGGGGTTGGAACTATGGCTACACCTTC.

This rearrangement joins TRBV4-1 to TRBJ2-3; 9 nucleotides align to TRBD2. This CDR3 has 17 amino acids. Germline trimming cut 0 bases from V and 6 bases from J; bases unmatched to any gene: 10. Per the germline V gene, CDR1 is MGHRA and CDR2 is YSYEKL. The CDR3 DNA reads TGCGCCAGCAGCCAAGATGGGGCTAGCGGGGTGAAGGATACGCAGTATTTT. Its protein product is CASSQDGASGVKDTQYF.

V and J are TRBV6-2 or TRBV6-3 and TRBJ2-6; possibly TRBD1 for D (6 bases). The ends were cut back, 2 bases at V and 2 bases at J, with 16 bases in the middle. The CDR3 consists of 18 residues. Germline V CDR1 and CDR2: MNHEY, SVGEGT. The CDR3 loop is CASSYGLGRGTGANVLTF. CDR3 nucleotides: TGTGCCAGCAGTTACGGATTGGGCAGGGGCACTGGGGCCAACGTCCTGACTTTC.

The genes are TRBV6-5 and TRBJ1-2, with D maybe TRBD1 (6 bases). CDR1 and CDR2 (germline): MNHEY, SVGAGI. The CDR3 spans 14 residues. Trimming removed 5 bases at V and 3 bases at J, with 13 bases between. The CDR3 reads CASSPRTADYGYTF. The CDR3 bases are TGTGCCAGCAGTCCGAGGACAGCCGACTATGGCTACACCTTC.

V is TRBV15 and J is TRBJ2-3; 15 bases fit TRBD2. The germline CDR1 and CDR2 sequences are LNHNV and YYDKDF (reference sequence). CDR3 length equals 15 residues. The V gene end was trimmed by 5 bases and the J gene end by 8 bases; junction bases not matched to a gene: 5. Here the CDR3 DNA reads TGTGCCACCAGCTCTGGACTAGCGGGAGGGTTTACGCAGTATTTT. As protein: CATSSGLAGGFTQYF.

The genes are TRBV2 and TRBJ2-1; 9 bases are shared with TRBD1. CDR3 length: 15 residues. The V gene end was trimmed by 6 bases and the J gene end by 4 bases; junction bases not matched to a gene: 7. CDR1 and CDR2 from the germline V gene are SNHLY and FYNNEI. DNA for the CDR3: TGTGCCAGCAGCTGGACAGGGGAAGAGTACAATGAGCAGTTCTTC. The encoded protein is CASSWTGEEYNEQFF.

This chain connects TRBV27 to TRBJ2-1, with a possible D match to TRBD2 (6 bases). Germline V gene data show CDR1 as MNHEY and CDR2 as SMNVEV (reference sequence). V lost 5 bases, J lost 2 bases, and 13 bases lay in between. This CDR3 has 15 amino acids. DNA of the CDR3: TGTGCCAGCAGTGGGGGGTCGACAACCTACAATGAGCAGTTCTTC. Encoded protein: CASSGGSTTYNEQFF.

This clone was observed once. The gene calls are TRBV10-3 and TRBJ2-1, with D uncertain. Germline V gene sequence: CDR1 ENHRY, CDR2 SYGVKD. The CDR3 spans 14 residues. The V and J ends lost 6 bases and 0 bases respectively, with 9 bases between them. CDR3 in DNA: TGTGCCATCAGGGAGCGTAACTCCTACAATGAGCAGTTCTTC. It specifies CAIRERNSYNEQFF.

The chain uses TRBV19 and TRBJ1-5; no clear D. V was clipped by 3 bases and J by 1 base, with 10 bases between them. The length of the CDR3 is 15 residues. Germline V gene lookup returns CDR1 LNHDA and CDR2 SQIVND (reference sequence). The CDR3 reads CASSIGGLSNQPQHF. The CDR3 coding sequence is TGTGCCAGTAGTATCGGAGGGTTAAGCAATCAGCCCCAGCATTTT.

This clone was picked up one time. The V and J genes are TRBV18 and TRBJ1-1; D gene uncertain. The germline V and J ends were trimmed by 2 bases and 1 base, with 11 bases remaining between them. The CDR3 spans 15 residues. Germline CDR1 is KGHSH and CDR2 is LQKENI. CDR3 in amino acids: CASSPWRQQNTEAFF. The CDR3 bases are TGTGCCAGCTCACCATGGCGGCAGCAGAACACTGAAGCTTTCTTT.

V usage is TRBV6-5 and J usage is TRBJ2-5; 11 positions match TRBD2. The CDR3 spans 15 residues. Germline assignment: CDR1 MNHEY and CDR2 SVGAGI. Losses at the gene ends were 3 bases for V and 7 bases for J; bases not matched to a gene: 7. CDR3 amino acids: CASSYHYGTSGTQYF. CDR3 sequence (DNA): TGTGCCAGCAGTTATCATTACGGGACTAGCGGGACCCAGTACTTC.

This chain connects TRBV19 to TRBJ2-5, with a tentative D call TRBD1 (6 bases). There are 15 residues in the CDR3. The V end was cut by 6 bases, the J end by 5 bases, with 19 bases between. Germline values: CDR1 LNHDA, CDR2 SQIVND (reference sequence). The CDR3 protein is CASRPPQGFGETQYF. Here the CDR3 DNA reads TGTGCCAGTAGGCCCCCACAGGGTTTTGGGGAGACCCAGTACTTC. The full variable domain, its missing parts supplied by reference TRBV19 and TRBJ2-5, is DGGITQSPKYLFRKEGQNVTLSCEQNLNHDAMYWYRQDPGQGLRLIYYSQIVNDFQKGDIAEGYSVSREKKESFPLTVTSAQKNPTAFYLCASRPPQGFGETQYFGPGTRLLVL.

J is TRBJ1-1 and V is TRBV15, with D maybe TRBD1 (6 bases). Between the trimmed V and J ends, which lost 1 base and 7 bases, there was a span of 13 bases. CDR3 length equals 14 residues. The germline CDR1 and CDR2 sequences are LNHNV and YYDKDF (reference sequence). CDR3 sequence (DNA): TGTGCCACCAGCAGAGTTGGGGGCTCGGGTGAAGCTTTCTTT. It codes for CATSRVGGSGEAFF.

The chain has TRBV19 and TRBJ1-1, with 8 bases identical to TRBD1. This CDR3 is built from 14 residues. Germline V gene data show CDR1 as LNHDA and CDR2 as SQIVND (reference sequence). Trimming at V came to 7 bases and at J to 4 bases, leaving 8 bases not matched to a gene. In nucleotides, the CDR3 is TGTGCCAGTACCCAGGGGGCAGTTAGCACTGAAGCTTTCTTT. Protein sequence: CASTQGAVSTEAFF.

The V gene is TRBV28, the J gene TRBJ1-5; possibly TRBD1 for D (5 bases). This CDR3 region has 15 residues. Germline CDR1 MDHEN, CDR2 SYDVKM. Trimming took off 7 bases at V and 1 base at J, with 14 bases between the two ends. In nucleotides, the CDR3 is TGTGCCAGCACCATATGGGGGAGGAGCAATCAGCCCCAGCATTTT. This gives the protein CASTIWGRSNQPQHF.

This chain joins TRBV10-3 and TRBJ1-3; D gene ambiguous. The CDR3 runs 15 residues. V shed 11 bases and J shed 1 base, with 18 bases lying between them. Germline lookup yields CDR1 ENHRY and CDR2 SYGVKD. The chain's CDR3 is CAGGPGVSSGNTIYF. DNA of the CDR3: TGTGCCGGCGGGCCCGGGGTTTCGTCTGGAAACACCATATATTTT.

The V call is TRBV6-5, the J call TRBJ2-2; tentatively, D is TRBD1 (6 bases). This CDR3 has 15 residues. Germline assignment: CDR1 MNHEY and CDR2 SVGAGI. V lost 7 bases to trimming and J lost 4 bases, with 16 bases between them. The CDR3, as DNA: TGTGCCAGCATCAGGGGTACGCGGTCCACCGGGGAGCTGTTTTTT. Translation gives CASIRGTRSTGELFF.

This clone has just a few counts. The chain is built from TRBV6-6 and TRBJ1-1, with a possible D match to TRBD1 (5 bases). The CDR3 has 13 amino acids. The V end was cut by 5 bases, the J end by 1 base, with 8 bases between. Germline V lookup: CDR1 MNHNY, CDR2 SVGAGI (reference sequence). The CDR3 region has the DNA TGTGCCAGCAGTACTACAGGGAACACTGAAGCTTTCTTT. Translation: CASSTTGNTEAFF.